This T cell receptor beta chain was identified in a study of blood T cells in healthy people across ages. Collection of 7.5 to 10 milliliters of peripheral blood was performed for each donor. A J-beta primer mix and a sample-barcoded 5' primer were used in a second PCR of roughly 6 to 12 cycles. All cDNA molecules were each tagged by a template-switch adaptor with 12 random nucleotides. From the 5' RACE reads, TCRdb called clonotypes with MiXCR, one entry per CDR3 protein. The sample consists of fewer than 900,000 distinct CDR3 sequences, under 40% of them appearing once. The CDR3 contains 15 residues. The V end was cut by 0 bases, the J end by 1 base, with 9 bases between. Germline CDR1 is LGHNA and CDR2 is YNFKEQ.

The receptor comes from a man younger than 35 in good health. The chain combines TRBV4-2 with TRBJ2-5, with a weak D call TRBD1 (5 bases). The specimen sequenced was blood. This CDR3 reads CASSQEVRAQETQYF. CDR3 sequence (DNA): TGTGCCAGCAGCCAAGAGGTCAGGGCCCAAGAGACCCAGTACTTC.